This T cell receptor (beta chain) emerged from a study of tissue T cells after allogeneic stem cell transplantation. For this clone: The germline and genes are mouse ones. The read is 1 residue too short to cover the CDR3 end, so that end is filled in from the germline J gene.

The repertoire was sequenced with immunoSEQ multiplex PCR; TCRdb's copy has only in-frame clones and lacks some. The sample lists several thousand clones; 45% were seen once. Time point of the sample: mouse harvest day 14 after allogeneic transplant. Mouse grafts combined 10^7 T-cell-depleted bone marrow cells with 10^6 splenic CD5+ T cells. Germline lookup yields CDR1 KGHPV and CDR2 FQNQEV (reference sequence). Deletions cut 0 bases from V and 3 bases from J, with 4 bases between. The CDR3 runs 13 residues. Sequencing was carried out using lymph node tissue. The TCR originated in a female BALB/c mouse given C57BL/6 T cells with graft-versus-host disease after an allogeneic hematopoietic cell transplant. This chain links TRBV26 with TRBJ2-5, with D hard to call. CDR3 amino acids: CASSLSWQDTQYF. CDR3 bases read: TGTGCCAGCAGTCTGTCCTGGCAAGACACCCAGTAC.